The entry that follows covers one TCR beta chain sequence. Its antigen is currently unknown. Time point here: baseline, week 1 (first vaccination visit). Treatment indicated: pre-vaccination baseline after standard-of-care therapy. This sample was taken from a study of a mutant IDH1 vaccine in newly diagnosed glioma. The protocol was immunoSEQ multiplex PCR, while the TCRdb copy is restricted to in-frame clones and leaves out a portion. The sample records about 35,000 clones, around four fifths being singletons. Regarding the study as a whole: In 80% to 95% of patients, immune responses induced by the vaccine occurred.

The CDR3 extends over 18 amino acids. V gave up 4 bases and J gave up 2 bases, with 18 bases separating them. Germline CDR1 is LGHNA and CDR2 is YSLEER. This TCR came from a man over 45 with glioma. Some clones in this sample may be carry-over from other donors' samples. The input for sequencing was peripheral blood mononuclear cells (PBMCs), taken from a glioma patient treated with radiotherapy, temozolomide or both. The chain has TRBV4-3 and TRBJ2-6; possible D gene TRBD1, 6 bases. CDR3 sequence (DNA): TGCGCCAGCAGCCCTCAACAGGGAATTATAGCTGGGGCCAACGTCCTGACTTTC. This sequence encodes CASSPQQGIIAGANVLTF.